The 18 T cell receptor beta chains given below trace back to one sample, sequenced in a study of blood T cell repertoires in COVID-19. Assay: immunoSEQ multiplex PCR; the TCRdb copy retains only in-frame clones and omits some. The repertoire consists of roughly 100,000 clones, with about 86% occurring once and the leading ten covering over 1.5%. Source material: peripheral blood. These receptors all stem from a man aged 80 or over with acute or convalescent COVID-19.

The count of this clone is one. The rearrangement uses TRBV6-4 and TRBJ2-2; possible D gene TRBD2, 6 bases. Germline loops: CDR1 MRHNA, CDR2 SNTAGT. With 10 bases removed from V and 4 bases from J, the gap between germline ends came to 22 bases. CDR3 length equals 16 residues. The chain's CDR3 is CAKDPSEGAPTGELFF. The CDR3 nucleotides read TGTGCCAAGGACCCTAGCGAGGGAGCCCCCACCGGGGAGCTGTTTTTT.

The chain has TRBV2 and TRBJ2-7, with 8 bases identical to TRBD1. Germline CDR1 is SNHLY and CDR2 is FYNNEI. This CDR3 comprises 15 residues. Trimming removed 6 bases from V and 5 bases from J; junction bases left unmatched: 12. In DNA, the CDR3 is TGTGCCAGCAGCGGACAGGGTTGGGTTCTTCACGAGCAGTACTTC. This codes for CASSGQGWVLHEQYF.

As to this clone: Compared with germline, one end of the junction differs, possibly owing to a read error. Here the CDR3 DNA reads TGTGCCAGCAGTCTGGGACTAGCGGGAGCCCAACCGGATTTC. It specifies CASSLGLAGAQPDF. The chain combines TRBV6-5 with TRBJ2-7; 14 nucleotides agree with TRBD2. Germline V gene lookup returns CDR1 MNHEY and CDR2 SVGAGI. The CDR3 loop spans 14 amino acids.

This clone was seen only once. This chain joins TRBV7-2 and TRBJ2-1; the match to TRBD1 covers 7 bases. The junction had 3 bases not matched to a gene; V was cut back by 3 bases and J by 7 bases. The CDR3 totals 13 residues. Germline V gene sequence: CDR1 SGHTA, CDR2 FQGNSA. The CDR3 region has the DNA TGTGCCAGCAGCTTTGACAGGGTTAATGAGCAGTTCTTC. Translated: CASSFDRVNEQFF.

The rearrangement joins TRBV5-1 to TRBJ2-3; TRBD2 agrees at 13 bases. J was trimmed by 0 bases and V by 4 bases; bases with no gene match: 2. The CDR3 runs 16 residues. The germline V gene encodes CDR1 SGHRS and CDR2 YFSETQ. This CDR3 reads CASSKLAGGSTDTQYF. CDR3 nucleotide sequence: TGCGCCAGCAGCAAACTAGCGGGAGGGAGCACAGATACGCAGTATTTT.

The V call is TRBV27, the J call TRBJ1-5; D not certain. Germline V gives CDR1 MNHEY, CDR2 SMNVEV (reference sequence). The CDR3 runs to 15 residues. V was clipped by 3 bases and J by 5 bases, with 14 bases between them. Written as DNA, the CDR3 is TGTGCCAGCAGTTTCACCGACGGGAGAGATCAGCCCCAGCATTTT. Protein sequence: CASSFTDGRDQPQHF.

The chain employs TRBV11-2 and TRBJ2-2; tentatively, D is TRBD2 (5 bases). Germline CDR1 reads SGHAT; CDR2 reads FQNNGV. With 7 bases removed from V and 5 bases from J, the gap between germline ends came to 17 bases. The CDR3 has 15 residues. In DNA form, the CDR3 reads TGTGCCAGCACGCCCCGCGGGCACGGAACCGGGGAGCTGTTTTTT. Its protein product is CASTPRGHGTGELFF.

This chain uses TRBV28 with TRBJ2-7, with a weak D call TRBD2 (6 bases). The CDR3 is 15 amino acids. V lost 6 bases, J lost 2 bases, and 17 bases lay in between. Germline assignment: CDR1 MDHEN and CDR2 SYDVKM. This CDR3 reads CASSRGLLYAYEQYF. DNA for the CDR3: TGTGCCAGCAGCCGGGGACTCCTCTACGCCTACGAGCAGTACTTC.

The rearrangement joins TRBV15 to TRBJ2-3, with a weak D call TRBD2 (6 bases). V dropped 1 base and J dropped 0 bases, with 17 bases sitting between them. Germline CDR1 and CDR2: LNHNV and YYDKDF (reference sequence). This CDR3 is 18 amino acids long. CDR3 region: CATSRGFLGRESTDTQYF. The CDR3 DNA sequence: TGTGCCACCAGCAGAGGCTTTTTGGGGCGGGAAAGCACAGATACGCAGTATTTT.

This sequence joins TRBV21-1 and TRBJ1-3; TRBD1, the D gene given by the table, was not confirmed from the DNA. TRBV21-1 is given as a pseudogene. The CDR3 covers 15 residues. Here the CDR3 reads CASSTEGGSGNTIYF. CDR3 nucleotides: TGTGCCAGCAGCACGGAAGGGGGCTCTGGAAACACCATATATTTT.

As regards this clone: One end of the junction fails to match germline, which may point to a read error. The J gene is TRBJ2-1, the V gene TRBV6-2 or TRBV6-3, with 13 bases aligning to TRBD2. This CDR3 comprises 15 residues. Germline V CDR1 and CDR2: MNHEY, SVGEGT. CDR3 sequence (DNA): TGTGCCAGCAGTAACTCAGGACTAGCGGGAGTTGAGCAGTTCTTC. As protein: CASSNSGLAGVEQFF.

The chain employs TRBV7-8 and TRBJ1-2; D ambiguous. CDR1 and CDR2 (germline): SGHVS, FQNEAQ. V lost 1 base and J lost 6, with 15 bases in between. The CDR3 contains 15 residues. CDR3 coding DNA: TGTGCCAGCAGCTTAGTTTTGGACCGGAGGAATGGCTACACCTTC. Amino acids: CASSLVLDRRNGYTF.

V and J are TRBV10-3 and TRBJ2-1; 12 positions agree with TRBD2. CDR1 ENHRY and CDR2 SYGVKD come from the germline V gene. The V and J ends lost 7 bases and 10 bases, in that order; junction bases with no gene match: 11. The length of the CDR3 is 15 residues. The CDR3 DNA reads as TGTGCCATCACCCCTAGCGGGAGGGCCGTGGAGGAGCAGTTCTTC. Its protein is CAITPSGRAVEEQFF.

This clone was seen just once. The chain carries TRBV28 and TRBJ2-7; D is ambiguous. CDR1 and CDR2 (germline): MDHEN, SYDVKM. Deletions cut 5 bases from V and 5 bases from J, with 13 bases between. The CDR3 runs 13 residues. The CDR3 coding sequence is TGTGCCAGCAGTCTCGCGGTCCCCCACGAGCAGTACTTC. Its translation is CASSLAVPHEQYF.

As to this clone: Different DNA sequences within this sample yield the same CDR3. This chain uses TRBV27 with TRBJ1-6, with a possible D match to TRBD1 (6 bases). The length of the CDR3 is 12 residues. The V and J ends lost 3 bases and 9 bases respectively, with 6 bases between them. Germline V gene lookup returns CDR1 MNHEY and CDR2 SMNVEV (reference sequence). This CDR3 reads CASSFRGSPLHF. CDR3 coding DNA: TGTGCCAGCAGTTTCAGGGGTTCACCCCTCCACTTT.

The CDR3 spells CASYPTVEGRNTEAFF. In DNA, the CDR3 is TGTGCCAGCTATCCGACGGTGGAGGGGAGAAACACTGAAGCTTTCTTT. The V call is TRBV28, the J call TRBJ1-1, with D tentatively TRBD1 (5 bases). The CDR3 extends over 16 amino acids. Germline V lookup: CDR1 MDHEN, CDR2 SYDVKM. V lost 8 bases and J lost 2, with 21 bases in between.

CDR3 sequence: CASSPNRASGIHEQYF. In nucleotides, the CDR3 is TGTGCCAGCAGCCCGAACCGGGCTAGCGGCATCCACGAGCAGTACTTC. J is TRBJ2-7 and V is TRBV9; 7 bases align to TRBD2. Germline lookup yields CDR1 SGDLS and CDR2 YYNGEE. J lost 5 bases, V lost 4 bases, and 15 bases had no gene match. CDR3 length equals 16 residues.

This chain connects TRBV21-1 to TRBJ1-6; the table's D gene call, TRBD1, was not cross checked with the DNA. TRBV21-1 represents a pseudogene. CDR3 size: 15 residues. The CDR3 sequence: CASSNATGYNSPLHF. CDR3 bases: TGTGCCAGCAGCAACGCGACAGGATATAATTCACCCCTCCACTTT.